The 5 T cell receptor beta chains below come from one sample, sequenced in a study of CD8 T cells in ankylosing spondylitis. TCRdb re-analysed the 5' RACE reads in MiXCR, keeping a single row per CDR3 protein. The table has approximately 45,000 distinct CDR3 sequences, around 10% seen once. The sample was blood, either unsorted or a sorted T cell fraction (not recorded which). The receptor set was obtained from a male donor with ankylosing spondylitis or in good health (not recorded which).

This chain connects TRBV10-3 to TRBJ2-1, with 8 bases matching TRBD1. V trimming: 6 bases; J trimming: 8 bases; junction bases outside the gene matches: 6. The CDR3 is 13 residues long. Germline assignment: CDR1 ENHRY and CDR2 SYGVKD. DNA for the CDR3: TGTGCCATCAGCCAACAGGGGGTGGATGAGCAGTTCTTC. Translation gives CAISQQGVDEQFF.

In its sample, this clonotype was seen many times. The CDR3 sequence is CASSQGRTRPRASTDTQYF. CDR3 bases: TGCGCCAGCAGCCAAGGACGGACAAGGCCCCGTGCTAGCACAGATACGCAGTATTTT. The J gene is TRBJ2-3, the V gene TRBV5-1; D is possibly TRBD1 (5 bases). V dropped 4 bases and J dropped 0 bases, with 24 bases sitting between them. The CDR3 loop spans 19 amino acids. Per the germline V gene, CDR1 is SGHRS and CDR2 is YFSETQ.

This clonotype was detected ten times or more. This rearrangement joins TRBV10-3 to TRBJ2-5; maybe TRBD1 (6 bases). The CDR3 spans 15 residues. The ends were cut back, 3 bases at V and 4 bases at J, with 15 bases in the middle. CDR1 ENHRY and CDR2 SYGVKD come from the germline V gene. This CDR3 reads CAISERQALRETQYF. Here the CDR3 DNA reads TGTGCCATCAGTGAAAGACAGGCCCTGAGAGAGACCCAGTACTTC.

The chain has TRBV18 and TRBJ2-2; 7 nucleotides agree with TRBD2. The V gene's germline CDR1 is KGHSH and CDR2 LQKENI. The V gene end was trimmed by 0 bases and the J gene end by 5 bases; junction bases not matched to a gene: 6. The CDR3 length is 16 residues. The CDR3 region is CASSPPTGGSTGELFF. CDR3 nucleotides: TGTGCCAGCTCACCACCGACCGGGGGGAGTACCGGGGAGCTGTTTTTT. Full variable domain (outside the CDR3, taken from reference TRBV18 and TRBJ2-2): NAGVMQNPRHLVRRRGQEARLRCSPMKGHSHVYWYRQLPEEGLKFMVYLQKENIIDESGMPKERFSAEFPKEGPSILRIQQVVRGDSAAYFCASSPPTGGSTGELFFGEGSRLTVL.

This clonotype was recorded at least ten times. The chain recombines TRBV20-1 with TRBJ2-2; D gene unclear. Germline V gives CDR1 DFQATT, CDR2 SNEGSKA (reference sequence). The V gene lost 0 bases and the J gene lost 3 bases, with 5 bases spanning the gap. The length of the CDR3 is 13 residues. The CDR3 loop reads CSARDGDTGELFF. The CDR3 nucleotides read TGCAGTGCTAGAGATGGGGACACCGGGGAGCTGTTTTTT.